This T cell receptor (beta chain) was sequenced during a study of blood T cell repertoires in COVID-19. Overall study context: Some COVID-19 samples were acute and others convalescent; all came from the United States, Italy and Spain. T cells, B-cell-depleted T cells, or PBMCs supplied cDNA or gDNA.

Patients from Seattle were sampled longitudinally, starting during active infection. Germline V lookup: CDR1 ENHRY, CDR2 SYGVKD. V gave up 3 bases and J gave up 10 bases, with 13 bases separating them. CDR3 size: 14 residues. Original processing methods: Amplification of reference gene primers provided the estimated nucleated cell counts. The table came from immunoSEQ multiplex PCR; TCRdb's copy has only in-frame clones and leaves some out. The DNA gave D and trimming, while V, J and clone size come from that table. The sample lists under 200,000 clones; around nine tenths were seen once. V usage is TRBV10-3 and J usage is TRBJ1-6, with D uncertain. The clonotype comes from a woman in her 70s with COVID-19, enrolled during active disease. Sequenced input: peripheral blood. CDR3 sequence: CAISEGGDGSPLHF. For the CDR3, the DNA is TGTGCCATCAGTGAAGGAGGAGACGGGTCACCCCTCCACTTT.